Presented here are 18 T cell receptor beta chains from one specimen sequenced in a study of shared clonotypes between healthy human individuals (dated by TCRdb to 2020 to 2022). To prepare the library, the immunoSEQ multiplex PCR assay was applied. Sourced from immuneACCESS, this table was stored by TCRdb with only in-frame sequences that have V and J called. A share of the clones is absent; for the studies checked, an unresolved V gene accounts for under half, and the remainder has no known explanation. A total of around 640,000 clones appear in this sample, approximately 96% of them only once. Roughly 0.1% of the sample is held by the ten biggest clonotypes. CD8 naive samples were CD45RO-negative cells positively selected for CCR7, giving a CD45RA+CCR7+ population that excluded TemRA cells. Sequencing was performed on naive CD8+ T cells sorted from blood. The cell subset or site label, as the study defines it: CD45RA+CCR7+. These receptor sequences come from a woman aged 25-40 years in good health.

The CDR3 DNA reads TGTGCCAGTAGTATCTTTCCCAATCAGCCCCAGCATTTT. Translating it yields CASSIFPNQPQHF. The chain uses TRBV19 and TRBJ1-5; D not resolved. Germline V gene lookup returns CDR1 LNHDA and CDR2 SQIVND (reference sequence). The ends were cut back, 3 bases at V and 3 bases at J, with 6 bases in the middle. CDR3 length: 13 residues. Variable domain in full (rest from reference TRBV19 and TRBJ1-5): DGGITQSPKYLFRKEGQNVTLSCEQNLNHDAMYWYRQDPGQGLRLIYYSQIVNDFQKGDIAEGYSVSREKKESFPLTVTSAQKNPTAFYLCASSIFPNQPQHFGDGTRLSIL.

This clone was seen just once. The chain couples TRBV25-1 to TRBJ2-7; TRBD2 matches at 11 bases. The CDR3 has 16 residues. CDR1 and CDR2 from the germline V gene are MGHDK and SYGVNS. Trimming took 3 bases from V and 3 from J; bases not matched to a gene: 7. DNA of the CDR3: TGTGCCAGCAGTGACTCCCTAGCGGGAGGTTACTACGAGCAGTACTTC. Translated: CASSDSLAGGYYEQYF.

The chain joins TRBV9 to TRBJ1-2, with 7 bases aligning to TRBD1. V lost 5 bases to trimming and J lost 7 bases; unmatched junction nucleotides: 8. CDR3 size: 13 residues. Per the germline V gene, CDR1 is SGDLS and CDR2 is YYNGEE. CDR3 coding DNA: TGTGCCAGCAGGGCCACAGGGGAGGCTGGCTACACCTTC. It codes for CASRATGEAGYTF.

The chain couples TRBV2 to TRBJ1-3, with a tentative D call TRBD1 (6 bases). The CDR3 runs to 15 residues. Per the germline V gene, CDR1 is SNHLY and CDR2 is FYNNEI. V was shortened by 4 bases and J by 1 base, with 11 bases between the two germline ends. The CDR3 protein is CASSGHRASGNTIYF. For the CDR3, the DNA is TGTGCCAGCAGTGGTCACAGGGCATCTGGAAACACCATATATTTT.

The chain is built from TRBV4-1 and TRBJ2-1, with 7 bases matching TRBD2. Trimming cost V 0 bases and J 7 bases; bases outside gene matches: 9. The CDR3 consists of 16 residues. Germline V gives CDR1 MGHRA, CDR2 YSYEKL. Here the CDR3 DNA reads TGCGCCAGCAGCCAAGATTGGGGGGGAGGGACGAATGAGCAGTTCTTC. This encodes CASSQDWGGGTNEQFF.

CDR3 sequence: CASSHGPGEPTDTQYF. CDR3 bases: TGCGCCAGCAGCCACGGCCCGGGGGAACCCACAGATACGCAGTATTTT. V gene TRBV4-1 combines with J gene TRBJ2-3; D might be TRBD2 (6 bases). This CDR3 spans 16 amino acids. CDR1 and CDR2 from the germline V gene are MGHRA and YSYEKL. V was cut by 3 bases and J by 2 bases, with 15 bases left in between.

The V and J genes are TRBV9 and TRBJ2-7, with 10 nucleotides matching TRBD1. The CDR3 spans 16 residues. Germline assignment: CDR1 SGDLS and CDR2 YYNGEE. With V trimmed by 0 bases and J by 5 bases, 8 bases remained unmatched. Here the CDR3 DNA reads TGTGCCAGCAGCGTAGGTGGACAGGGGGGAAGGAACGAGCAGTACTTC. Its protein is CASSVGGQGGRNEQYF. Together with reference TRBV9 and TRBJ2-7, the CDR3 gives the full variable domain: DSGVTQTPKHLITATGQRVTLRCSPRSGDLSVYWYQQSLDQGLQFLIQYYNGEERAKGNILERFSAQQFPDLHSELNLSSLELGDSALYFCASSVGGQGGRNEQYFGPGTRLTVT.

The count of this clone is one. The V call is TRBV9, the J call TRBJ2-5; D might be TRBD1 or TRBD2, each matching 5 bases. The CDR3 is 16 amino acids. Germline CDR1 is SGDLS and CDR2 is YYNGEE. Trimming shortened V by 4 bases and J by 1 base, and 17 bases separated the two germline ends. In nucleotides, the CDR3 is TGTGCCAGCAGCCCCTCGGGACGTCTTTCCCAAGAGACCCAGTACTTC. Protein product: CASSPSGRLSQETQYF.

This sequence joins TRBV9 and TRBJ1-1; D gene uncertain. V gave up 4 bases and J gave up 1 base, with 8 bases separating them. This CDR3 has 13 residues. The V gene's germline CDR1 is SGDLS and CDR2 YYNGEE. The CDR3 coding sequence is TGTGCCAGCAGCCGGAGTCCGAACACTGAAGCTTTCTTT. The encoded protein is CASSRSPNTEAFF.

This clone was observed once. This chain uses TRBV7-9 with TRBJ2-7; D gene unclear. CDR3 length: 14 amino acids. V shed 5 bases and J shed 5 bases, with 16 bases lying between them. Germline V gives CDR1 SEHNR, CDR2 FQNEAQ (reference sequence). CDR3 region: CASSPRTPKDEQYF. In DNA form, the CDR3 reads TGTGCCAGCAGCCCCAGAACACCGAAGGACGAGCAGTACTTC.

The chain has TRBV9 and TRBJ2-1; D might be TRBD2 (5 bases). The CDR3 contains 12 residues. The ends were cut back, 7 bases at V and 6 bases at J, with 11 bases in the middle. Germline CDR1 is SGDLS and CDR2 is YYNGEE. This CDR3 reads CASSRTLNEQFF. DNA of the CDR3: TGTGCCAGCTCCAGGACTCTCAATGAGCAGTTCTTC.

The V gene is TRBV30, the J gene TRBJ1-3, with D uncertain. V was trimmed by 0 bases and J by 8 bases, leaving 14 bases between them. CDR1 and CDR2 from the germline V gene are GTSNPN and SVGIG (reference sequence). CDR3 length equals 14 residues. CDR3 in DNA: TGTGCCTGGAGTGTAGGCAGTTGGCAGGACACCATATATTTT. Translating it yields CAWSVGSWQDTIYF.

This clone has only a few counts. The chain couples TRBV27 to TRBJ2-1; D ambiguous. The CDR3 consists of 14 residues. V lost 3 bases to trimming and J lost 7 bases, with 13 bases between them. Germline CDR1 MNHEY, CDR2 SMNVEV (reference sequence). CDR3 loop: CASSFGLPDNEQFF. Here the CDR3 DNA reads TGTGCCAGCAGTTTTGGCCTCCCGGATAATGAGCAGTTCTTC.

This sequence joins TRBV19 and TRBJ1-1; TRBD1 is a possible D gene (5 bases). The V end lost 2 bases, the J end lost 3 bases, and 7 bases lay between the germline ends. From germline, CDR1 is LNHDA and CDR2 SQIVND (reference sequence). The CDR3 spans 13 residues. The CDR3 reads CASSILGDTEAFF. The CDR3 coding sequence is TGTGCCAGTAGTATATTGGGGGACACTGAAGCTTTCTTT.

V is TRBV4-1 and J is TRBJ2-1, with 7 bases aligning to TRBD1. CDR3 length equals 16 residues. CDR1 and CDR2 (germline): MGHRA, YSYEKL. J was trimmed by 1 base and V by 4 bases; bases with no gene match: 7. CDR3 sequence (DNA): TGCGCCAGCAGCCGGTCAGGGGGTTTGTCCTACAATGAGCAGTTCTTC. Its translation is CASSRSGGLSYNEQFF.

The J gene is TRBJ2-7, the V gene TRBV7-9; D is undetermined. Trimming took off 4 bases at V and 0 bases at J, with 13 bases between the two ends. Germline V gene data show CDR1 as SEHNR and CDR2 as FQNEAQ (reference sequence). CDR3 size: 15 residues. CDR3 coding DNA: TGTGCCAGCAGCTCAGCGACCCGCCACTCCTACGAGCAGTACTTC. Protein sequence: CASSSATRHSYEQYF.

This rearrangement joins TRBV5-4 to TRBJ2-7, with 9 bases matching TRBD2. The germline CDR1 and CDR2 sequences are SGHNT and YYREEE (reference sequence). The CDR3 runs to 14 residues. With V trimmed by 2 bases and J by 6 bases, 6 bases remained unmatched. This chain's CDR3 is CASSLSSGRGEQYF. In nucleotides, the CDR3 is TGTGCCAGCAGCTTAAGTAGCGGGAGAGGCGAGCAGTACTTC.

This chain joins TRBV9 and TRBJ1-2; TRBD1 is a possible D gene (6 bases). The germline gives CDR1 SGDLS, CDR2 YYNGEE. V was pared by 6 bases and J by 0 bases, with 15 bases between. The CDR3 extends over 15 amino acids. The DNA for the CDR3 is TGTGCCAGCACCGAAGGGGGTTTTGCTAACTATGGCTACACCTTC. Its translation is CASTEGGFANYGYTF.